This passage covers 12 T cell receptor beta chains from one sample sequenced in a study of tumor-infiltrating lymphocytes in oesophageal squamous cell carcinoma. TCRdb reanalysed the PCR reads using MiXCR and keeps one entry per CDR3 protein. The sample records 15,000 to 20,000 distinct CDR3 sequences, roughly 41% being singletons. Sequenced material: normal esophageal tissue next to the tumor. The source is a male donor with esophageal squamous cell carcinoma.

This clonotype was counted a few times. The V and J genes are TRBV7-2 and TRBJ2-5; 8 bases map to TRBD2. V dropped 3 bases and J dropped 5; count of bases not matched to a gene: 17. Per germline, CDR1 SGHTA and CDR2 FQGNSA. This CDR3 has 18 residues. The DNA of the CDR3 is TGTGCCAGCAGCTTTGGGGGTGGAGCGGGAGTGGGCTGGGAGACCCAGTACTTC. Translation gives CASSFGGGAGVGWETQYF.

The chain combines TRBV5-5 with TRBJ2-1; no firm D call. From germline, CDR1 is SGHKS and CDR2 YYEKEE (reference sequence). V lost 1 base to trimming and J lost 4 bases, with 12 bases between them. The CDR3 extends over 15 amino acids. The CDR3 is CASSLTFFDYNEQFF. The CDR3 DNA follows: TGTGCCAGCAGCTTGACTTTCTTCGATTACAATGAGCAGTTCTTC.

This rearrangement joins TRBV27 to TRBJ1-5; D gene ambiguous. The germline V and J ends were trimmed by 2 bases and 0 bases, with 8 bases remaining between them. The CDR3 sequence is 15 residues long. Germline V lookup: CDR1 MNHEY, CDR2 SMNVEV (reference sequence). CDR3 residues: CASSLVRDSNQPQHF. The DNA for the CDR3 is TGTGCCAGCAGTTTAGTTAGGGATAGCAATCAGCCCCAGCATTTT.

The CDR3 nucleotides are TGCAGTGCTAGACCGAGCGGGAGGGATACCGGGGAGCTGTTTTTT. It is translated as CSARPSGRDTGELFF. The chain carries TRBV20-1 and TRBJ2-2; 10 bases are shared with TRBD2. CDR1 and CDR2 (germline): DFQATT, SNEGSKA (reference sequence). Trimming took 2 bases from V and 5 from J; bases not matched to a gene: 5. This CDR3 region has 15 residues.

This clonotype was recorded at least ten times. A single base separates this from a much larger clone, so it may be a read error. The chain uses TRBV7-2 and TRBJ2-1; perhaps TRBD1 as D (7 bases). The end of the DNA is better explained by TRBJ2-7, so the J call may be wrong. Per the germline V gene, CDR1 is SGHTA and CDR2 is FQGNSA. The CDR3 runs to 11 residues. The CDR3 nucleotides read TGTGCCAGCAGCCAGGGGGGAGAGCAGTACTTC. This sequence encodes CASSQGGEQYF.

CDR3 amino acids: CASSSPEGRNEQYF. The CDR3 DNA reads as TGTGCCAGCAGTTCCCCGGAGGGCCGCAATGAGCAGTACTTC. The chain links TRBV12-3 or TRBV12-4 to TRBJ2-7, with a weak D call TRBD2 (6 bases). Trimming cost V 4 bases and J 7 bases, with 17 bases left between them. CDR3 size: 14 residues.

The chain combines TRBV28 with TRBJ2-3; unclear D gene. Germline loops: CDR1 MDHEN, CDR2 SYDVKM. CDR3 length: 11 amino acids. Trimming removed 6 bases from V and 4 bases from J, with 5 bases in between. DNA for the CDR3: TGTGCCAGCAGCATATCAGATACGCAGTATTTT. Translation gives CASSISDTQYF.

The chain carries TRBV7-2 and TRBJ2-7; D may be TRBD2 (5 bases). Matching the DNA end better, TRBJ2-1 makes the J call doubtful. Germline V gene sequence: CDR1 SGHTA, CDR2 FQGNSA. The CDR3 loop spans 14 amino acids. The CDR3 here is CASNRLDSRDEQFF. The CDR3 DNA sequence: TGTGCCAGCAACCGACTGGACTCCCGAGATGAGCAGTTCTTC.

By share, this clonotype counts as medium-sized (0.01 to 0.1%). The CDR3 loop is CASSLRPLAGGNTGELFF. The CDR3 DNA follows: TGTGCCAGCAGTTTACGACCCCTAGCGGGAGGGAACACCGGGGAGCTGTTTTTT. V usage is TRBV28 and J usage is TRBJ2-2; 11 nucleotides match TRBD2. The CDR3 loop spans 18 amino acids. With 2 bases clipped from V and 1 base from J, the junction kept 6 bases outside the gene matches. Germline CDR1 MDHEN, CDR2 SYDVKM.

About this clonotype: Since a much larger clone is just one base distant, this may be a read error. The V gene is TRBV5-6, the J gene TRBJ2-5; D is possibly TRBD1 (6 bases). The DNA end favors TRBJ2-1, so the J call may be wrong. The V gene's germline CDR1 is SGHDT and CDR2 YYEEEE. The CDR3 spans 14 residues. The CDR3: CASSLWPGDTEQFF. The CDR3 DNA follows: TGTGCCAGCAGCTTGTGGCCCGGGGACACTGAGCAGTTCTTC.

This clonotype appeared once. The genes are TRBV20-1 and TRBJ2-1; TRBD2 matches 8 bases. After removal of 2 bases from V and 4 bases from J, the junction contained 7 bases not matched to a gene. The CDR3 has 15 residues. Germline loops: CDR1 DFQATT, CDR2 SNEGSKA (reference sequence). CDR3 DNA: TGCAGTGCTAGATCGGGAGGGAGCGGTTACAATGAGCAGTTCTTC. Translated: CSARSGGSGYNEQFF.

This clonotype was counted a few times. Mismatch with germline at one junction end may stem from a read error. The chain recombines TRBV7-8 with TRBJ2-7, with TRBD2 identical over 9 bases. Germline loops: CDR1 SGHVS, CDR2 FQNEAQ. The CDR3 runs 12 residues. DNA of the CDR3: TGTGCCAGCAGCATAGCGGGAGACGAGCAGTACTTC. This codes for CASSIAGDEQYF.